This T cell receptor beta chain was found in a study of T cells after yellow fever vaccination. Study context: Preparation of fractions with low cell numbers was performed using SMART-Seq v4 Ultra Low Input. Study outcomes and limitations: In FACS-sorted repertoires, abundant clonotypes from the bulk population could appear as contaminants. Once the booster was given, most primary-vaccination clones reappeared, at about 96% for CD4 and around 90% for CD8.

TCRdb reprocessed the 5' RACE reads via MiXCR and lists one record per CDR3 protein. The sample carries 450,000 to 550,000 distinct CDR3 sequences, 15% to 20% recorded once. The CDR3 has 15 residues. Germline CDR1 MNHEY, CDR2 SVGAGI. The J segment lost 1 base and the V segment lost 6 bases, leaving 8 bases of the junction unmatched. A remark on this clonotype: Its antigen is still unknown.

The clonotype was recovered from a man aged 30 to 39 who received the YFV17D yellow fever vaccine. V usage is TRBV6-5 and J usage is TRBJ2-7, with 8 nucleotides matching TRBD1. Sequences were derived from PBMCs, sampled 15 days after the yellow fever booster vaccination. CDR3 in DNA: TGTGCCAGCAGGTATACCGGGACAGGTTCCTACGAGCAGTACTTC. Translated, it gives CASRYTGTGSYEQYF.